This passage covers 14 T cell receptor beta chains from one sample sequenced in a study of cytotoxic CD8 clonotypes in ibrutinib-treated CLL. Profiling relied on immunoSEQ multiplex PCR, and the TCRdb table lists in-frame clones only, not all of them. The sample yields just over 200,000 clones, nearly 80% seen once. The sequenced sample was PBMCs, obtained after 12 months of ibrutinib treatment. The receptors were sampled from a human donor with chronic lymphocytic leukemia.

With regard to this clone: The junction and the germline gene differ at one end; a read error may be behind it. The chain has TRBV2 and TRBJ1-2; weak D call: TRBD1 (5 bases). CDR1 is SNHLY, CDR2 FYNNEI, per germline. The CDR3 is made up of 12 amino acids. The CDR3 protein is CASSTTGTVHLF. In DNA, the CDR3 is TGTGCCAGCAGCACCACGGGGACGGTTCACCTCTTC.

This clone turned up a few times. CDR3 in amino acids: CASSPDPNLGTEAFF. CDR3 DNA: TGCGCCAGCAGCCCGGACCCTAATTTAGGCACTGAAGCTTTCTTT. The V and J genes are TRBV5-1 and TRBJ1-1; no clear D. The germline CDR1 and CDR2 sequences are SGHRS and YFSETQ. The CDR3 consists of 15 residues. With 4 bases removed from V and 4 bases from J, the gap between germline ends came to 17 bases.

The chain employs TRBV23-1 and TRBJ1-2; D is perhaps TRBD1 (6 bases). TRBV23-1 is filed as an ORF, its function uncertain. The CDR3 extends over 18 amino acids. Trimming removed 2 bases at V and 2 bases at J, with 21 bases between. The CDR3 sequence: CASSQLPLMRTENYGYTF. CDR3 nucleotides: TGCGCCAGCAGTCAACTCCCCCTGATGAGGACAGAGAACTATGGCTACACCTTC.

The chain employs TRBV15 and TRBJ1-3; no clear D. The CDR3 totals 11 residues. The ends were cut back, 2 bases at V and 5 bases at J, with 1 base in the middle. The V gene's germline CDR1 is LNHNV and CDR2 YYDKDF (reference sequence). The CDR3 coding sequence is TGTGCCACCAGCAGACGAAACACCATATATTTT. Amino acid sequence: CATSRRNTIYF.

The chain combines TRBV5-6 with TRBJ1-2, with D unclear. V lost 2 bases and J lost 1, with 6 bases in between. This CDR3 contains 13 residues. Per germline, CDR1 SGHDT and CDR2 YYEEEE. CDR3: CASSLSINYGYTF. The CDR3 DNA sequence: TGTGCCAGCAGCTTAAGTATTAACTATGGCTACACCTTC.

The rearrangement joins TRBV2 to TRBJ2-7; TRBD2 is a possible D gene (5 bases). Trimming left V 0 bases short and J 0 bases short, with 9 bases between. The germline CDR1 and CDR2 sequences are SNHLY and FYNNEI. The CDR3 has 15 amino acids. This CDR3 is CASSEAGSVSYEQYF. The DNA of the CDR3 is TGTGCCAGCAGTGAAGCGGGTAGCGTCTCCTACGAGCAGTACTTC.

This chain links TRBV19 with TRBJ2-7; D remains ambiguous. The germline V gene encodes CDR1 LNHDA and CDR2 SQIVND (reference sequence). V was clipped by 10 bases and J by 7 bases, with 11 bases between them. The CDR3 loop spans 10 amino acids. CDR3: CATLGGEQYF. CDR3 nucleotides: TGTGCCACGTTAGGCGGTGAGCAGTACTTC. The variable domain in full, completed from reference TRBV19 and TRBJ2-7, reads DGGITQSPKYLFRKEGQNVTLSCEQNLNHDAMYWYRQDPGQGLRLIYYSQIVNDFQKGDIAEGYSVSREKKESFPLTVTSAQKNPTAFYLCATLGGEQYFGPGTRLTVT.

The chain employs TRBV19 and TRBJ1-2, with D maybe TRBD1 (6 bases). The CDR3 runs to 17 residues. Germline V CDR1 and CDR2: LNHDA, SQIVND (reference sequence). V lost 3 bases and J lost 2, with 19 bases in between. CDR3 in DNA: TGTGCCAGTAGTATTTTTATTCGGGACACAAAAAACTATGGCTACACCTTC. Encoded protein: CASSIFIRDTKNYGYTF.

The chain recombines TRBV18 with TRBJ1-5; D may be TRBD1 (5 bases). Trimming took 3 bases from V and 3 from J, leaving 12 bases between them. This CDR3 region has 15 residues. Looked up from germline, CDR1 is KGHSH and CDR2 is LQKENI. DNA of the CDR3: TGTGCCAGCTCACCGTCAGGGAGTATCAATCAGCCCCAGCATTTT. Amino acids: CASSPSGSINQPQHF.

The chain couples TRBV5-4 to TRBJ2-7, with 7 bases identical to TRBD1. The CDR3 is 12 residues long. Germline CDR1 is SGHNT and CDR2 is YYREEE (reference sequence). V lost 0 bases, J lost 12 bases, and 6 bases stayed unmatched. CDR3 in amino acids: CASSLGQGERYF. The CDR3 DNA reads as TGTGCCAGCAGCTTGGGGCAGGGGGAACGGTACTTC. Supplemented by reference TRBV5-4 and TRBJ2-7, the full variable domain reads ETGVTQSPTHLIKTRGQQVTLRCSSQSGHNTVSWYQQALGQGPQFIFQYYREEENGRGNFPPRFSGLQFPNYSSELNVNALELDDSALYLCASSLGQGERYFGPGTRLTVT.

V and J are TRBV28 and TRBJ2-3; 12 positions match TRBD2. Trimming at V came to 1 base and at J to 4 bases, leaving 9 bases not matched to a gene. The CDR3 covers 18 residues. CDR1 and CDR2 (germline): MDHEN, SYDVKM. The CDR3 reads CASSLLPSGRAGADTQYF. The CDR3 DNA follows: TGTGCCAGCAGTTTATTGCCTAGCGGGAGGGCCGGGGCAGATACGCAGTATTTT. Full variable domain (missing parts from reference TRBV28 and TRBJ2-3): DVKVTQSSRYLVKRTGEKVFLECVQDMDHENMFWYRQDPGLGLRLIYFSYDVKMKEKGDIPEGYSVSREKKERFSLILESASTNQTSMYLCASSLLPSGRAGADTQYFGPGTRLTVL.

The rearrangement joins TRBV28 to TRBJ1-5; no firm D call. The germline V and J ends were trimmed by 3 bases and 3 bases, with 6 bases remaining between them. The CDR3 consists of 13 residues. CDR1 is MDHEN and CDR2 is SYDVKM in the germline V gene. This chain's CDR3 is CASSFSNNQPQHF. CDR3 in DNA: TGTGCCAGCAGTTTCTCCAACAATCAGCCCCAGCATTTT. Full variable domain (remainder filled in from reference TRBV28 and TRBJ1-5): DVKVTQSSRYLVKRTGEKVFLECVQDMDHENMFWYRQDPGLGLRLIYFSYDVKMKEKGDIPEGYSVSREKKERFSLILESASTNQTSMYLCASSFSNNQPQHFGDGTRLSIL.

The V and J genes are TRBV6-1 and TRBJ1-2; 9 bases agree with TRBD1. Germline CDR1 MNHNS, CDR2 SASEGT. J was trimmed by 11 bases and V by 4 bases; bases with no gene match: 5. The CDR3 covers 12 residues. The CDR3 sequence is CASSAGQGKYTF. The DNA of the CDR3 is TGTGCCAGCAGTGCCGGACAGGGGAAGTACACCTTC.

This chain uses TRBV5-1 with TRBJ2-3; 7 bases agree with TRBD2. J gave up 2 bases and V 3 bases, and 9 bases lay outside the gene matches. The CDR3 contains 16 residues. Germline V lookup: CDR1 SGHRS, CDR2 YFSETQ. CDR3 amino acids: CASSSLASGNTDTQYF. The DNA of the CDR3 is TGCGCCAGCAGCTCCCTCGCTAGCGGAAACACAGATACGCAGTATTTT.